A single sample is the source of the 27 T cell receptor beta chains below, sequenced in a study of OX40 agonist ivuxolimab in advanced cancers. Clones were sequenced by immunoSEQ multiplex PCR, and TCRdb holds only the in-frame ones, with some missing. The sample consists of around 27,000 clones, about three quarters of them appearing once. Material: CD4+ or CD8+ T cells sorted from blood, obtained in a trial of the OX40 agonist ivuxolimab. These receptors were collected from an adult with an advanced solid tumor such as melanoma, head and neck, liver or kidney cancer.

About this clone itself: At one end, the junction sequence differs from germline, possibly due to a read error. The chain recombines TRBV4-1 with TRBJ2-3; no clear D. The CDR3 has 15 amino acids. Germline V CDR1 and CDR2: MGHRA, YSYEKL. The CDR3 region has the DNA TGTGCCAGCAGCCAAGGAAGCGAGCACACAGATACGCAGTATTTT. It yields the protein CASSQGSEHTDTQYF.

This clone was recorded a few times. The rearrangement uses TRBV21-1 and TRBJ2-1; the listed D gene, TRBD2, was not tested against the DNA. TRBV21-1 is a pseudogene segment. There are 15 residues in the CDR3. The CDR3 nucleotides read TGTGCCAGCAGGCCGGGACTCCACTCCTACAATGAGCAGTTCTTC. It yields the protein CASRPGLHSYNEQFF.

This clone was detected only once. Here the CDR3 DNA reads TGCAGCGCAGGGGACGCCAACCAAGAGACCCAGTACTTC. Translation gives CSAGDANQETQYF. The gene calls are TRBV29-1 and TRBJ2-5; tentative D call: TRBD1 (6 bases). The CDR3 consists of 13 residues. Trimming cost V 7 bases and J 0 bases, with 12 bases left between them. Germline-derived CDR1 and CDR2 are SQVTM and ANQGSEA.

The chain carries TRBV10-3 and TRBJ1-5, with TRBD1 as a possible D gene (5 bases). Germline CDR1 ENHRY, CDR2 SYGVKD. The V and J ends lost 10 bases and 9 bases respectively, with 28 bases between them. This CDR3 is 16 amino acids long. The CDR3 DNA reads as TGTGCCACACAGAATTCCGGGACGGCGGGTACCTGGCCCCAGCATTTT. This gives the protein CATQNSGTAGTWPQHF.

The chain's CDR3 is CASSFGTVTNEKLFF. CDR3 sequence (DNA): TGTGCCAGCAGTTTCGGGACAGTTACTAATGAAAAACTGTTTTTT. The V gene is TRBV6-5, the J gene TRBJ1-4; 7 positions match TRBD1. The CDR3 runs 15 residues. V lost 4 bases, J lost 2 bases, and 4 bases stayed unmatched. Germline lookup yields CDR1 MNHEY and CDR2 SVGAGI.

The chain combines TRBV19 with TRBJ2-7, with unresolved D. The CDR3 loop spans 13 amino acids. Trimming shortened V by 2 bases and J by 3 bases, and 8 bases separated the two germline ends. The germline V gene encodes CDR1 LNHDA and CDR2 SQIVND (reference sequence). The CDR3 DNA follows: TGTGCCAGTAGTATAACGGACGGCTACGAGCAGTACTTC. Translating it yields CASSITDGYEQYF.

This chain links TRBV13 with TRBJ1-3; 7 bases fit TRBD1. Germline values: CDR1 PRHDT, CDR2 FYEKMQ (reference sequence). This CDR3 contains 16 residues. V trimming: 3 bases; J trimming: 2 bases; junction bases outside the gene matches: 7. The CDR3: CASSFQGEYAGNTIYF. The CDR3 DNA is TGTGCCAGCAGCTTTCAGGGGGAATACGCTGGAAACACCATATATTTT. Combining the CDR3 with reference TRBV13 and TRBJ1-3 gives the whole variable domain AAGVIQSPRHLIKEKRETATLKCYPIPRHDTVYWYQQGPGQDPQFLISFYEKMQSDKGSIPDRFSAQQFSDYHSELNMSSLELGDSALYFCASSFQGEYAGNTIYFGEGSWLTVV.

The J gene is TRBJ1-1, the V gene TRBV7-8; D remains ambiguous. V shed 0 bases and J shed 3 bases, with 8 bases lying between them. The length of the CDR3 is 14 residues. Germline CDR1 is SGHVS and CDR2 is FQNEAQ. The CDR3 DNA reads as TGTGCCAGCAGCTTAGCCCACGGGGACACTGAAGCTTTCTTT. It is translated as CASSLAHGDTEAFF.

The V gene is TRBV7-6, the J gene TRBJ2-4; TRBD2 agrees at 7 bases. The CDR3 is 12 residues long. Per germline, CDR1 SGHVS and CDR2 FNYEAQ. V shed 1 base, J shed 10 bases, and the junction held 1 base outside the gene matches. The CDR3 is CASSLGGGIQYF. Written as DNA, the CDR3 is TGTGCCAGCAGCTTAGGCGGGGGAATTCAGTACTTC.

CDR3 DNA: TGCGCCAGCAGCGGACAGGGATACAATGAGCAGTTCTTC. It specifies CASSGQGYNEQFF. The chain couples TRBV4-3 to TRBJ2-1; 8 positions agree with TRBD1. V was clipped by 5 bases and J by 4 bases; unmatched bases: 1. The CDR3 consists of 13 residues. Germline CDR1 LGHNA, CDR2 YSLEER.

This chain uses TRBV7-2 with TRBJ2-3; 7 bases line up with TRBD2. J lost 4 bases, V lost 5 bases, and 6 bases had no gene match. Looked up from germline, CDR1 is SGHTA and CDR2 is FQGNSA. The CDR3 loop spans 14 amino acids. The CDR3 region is CASSPGLLADTQYF. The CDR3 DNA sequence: TGTGCCAGCAGCCCGGGACTATTGGCAGATACGCAGTATTTT.

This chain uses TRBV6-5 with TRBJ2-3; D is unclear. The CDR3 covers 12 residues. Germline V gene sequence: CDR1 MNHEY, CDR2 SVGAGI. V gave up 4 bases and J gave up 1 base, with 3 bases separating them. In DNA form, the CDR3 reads TGTGCCAGCAGTTTTGGCACAGATACGCAGTATTTT. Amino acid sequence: CASSFGTDTQYF.

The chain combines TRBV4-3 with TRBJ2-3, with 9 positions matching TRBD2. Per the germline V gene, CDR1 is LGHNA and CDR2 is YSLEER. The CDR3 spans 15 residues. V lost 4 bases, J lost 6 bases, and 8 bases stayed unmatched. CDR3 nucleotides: TGCGCCAGCAGCCCCCAGCGGGGGGCGGGGGATACGCAGTATTTT. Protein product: CASSPQRGAGDTQYF.

This chain's CDR3 is CARDGLAGENEQFF. CDR3 nucleotides: TGTGCCAGGGACGGGCTAGCGGGGGAGAATGAGCAGTTCTTC. The V call is TRBV7-9, the J call TRBJ2-1; 10 bases are shared with TRBD2. Germline loops: CDR1 SEHNR, CDR2 FQNEAQ (reference sequence). V was pared by 9 bases and J by 7 bases, with 9 bases of the junction left unmatched. The CDR3 has 14 amino acids.

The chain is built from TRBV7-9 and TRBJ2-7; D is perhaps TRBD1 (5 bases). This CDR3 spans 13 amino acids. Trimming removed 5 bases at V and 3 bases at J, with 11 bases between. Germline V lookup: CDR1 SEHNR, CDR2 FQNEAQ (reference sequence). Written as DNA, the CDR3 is TGTGCCAGCAGCAAGACAGCCCACTACGAGCAGTACTTC. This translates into CASSKTAHYEQYF.

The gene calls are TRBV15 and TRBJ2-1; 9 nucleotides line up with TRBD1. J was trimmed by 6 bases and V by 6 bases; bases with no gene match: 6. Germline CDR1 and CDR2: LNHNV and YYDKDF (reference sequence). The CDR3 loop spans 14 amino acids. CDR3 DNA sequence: TGTGCCACCAGTAGGGACAGGGCAGTCAATGAGCAGTTCTTC. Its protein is CATSRDRAVNEQFF. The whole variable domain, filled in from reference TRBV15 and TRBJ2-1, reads DAMVIQNPRYQVTQFGKPVTLSCSQTLNHNVMYWYQQKSSQAPKLLFHYYDKDFNNEADTPDNFQSRRPNTSFCFLDIRSPGLGDTAMYLCATSRDRAVNEQFFGPGTRLTVL.

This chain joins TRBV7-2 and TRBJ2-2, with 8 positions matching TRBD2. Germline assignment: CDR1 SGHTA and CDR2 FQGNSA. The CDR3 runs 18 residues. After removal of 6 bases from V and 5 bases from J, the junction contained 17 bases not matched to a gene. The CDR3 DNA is TGTGCCAGCAGGCTAGGTGGGACTAGTCGAGGGGGAACCGGGGAGCTGTTTTTT. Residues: CASRLGGTSRGGTGELFF.

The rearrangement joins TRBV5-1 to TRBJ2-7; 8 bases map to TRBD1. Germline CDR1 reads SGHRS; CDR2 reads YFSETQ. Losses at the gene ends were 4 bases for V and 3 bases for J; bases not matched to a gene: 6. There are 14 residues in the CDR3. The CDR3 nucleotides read TGCGCCAGCAGCGCCGGGACAGGTGGCTACGAGCAGTACTTC. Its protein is CASSAGTGGYEQYF.

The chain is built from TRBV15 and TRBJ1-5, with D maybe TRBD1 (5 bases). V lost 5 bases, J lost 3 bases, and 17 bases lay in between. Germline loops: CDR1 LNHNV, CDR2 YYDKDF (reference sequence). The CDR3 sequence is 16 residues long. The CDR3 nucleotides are TGTGCCACCAGCCGGCGGGGCAGGGCCGACAATCAGCCCCAGCATTTT. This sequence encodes CATSRRGRADNQPQHF. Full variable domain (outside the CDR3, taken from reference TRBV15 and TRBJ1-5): DAMVIQNPRYQVTQFGKPVTLSCSQTLNHNVMYWYQQKSSQAPKLLFHYYDKDFNNEADTPDNFQSRRPNTSFCFLDIRSPGLGDTAMYLCATSRRGRADNQPQHFGDGTRLSIL.

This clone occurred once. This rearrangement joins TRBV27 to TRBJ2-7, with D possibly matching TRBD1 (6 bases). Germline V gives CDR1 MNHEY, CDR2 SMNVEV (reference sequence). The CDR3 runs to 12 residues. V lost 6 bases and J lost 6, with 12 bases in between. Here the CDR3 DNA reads TGTGCCAGCAGCCTAACAGGGACCGAGCAGTACTTC. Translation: CASSLTGTEQYF.

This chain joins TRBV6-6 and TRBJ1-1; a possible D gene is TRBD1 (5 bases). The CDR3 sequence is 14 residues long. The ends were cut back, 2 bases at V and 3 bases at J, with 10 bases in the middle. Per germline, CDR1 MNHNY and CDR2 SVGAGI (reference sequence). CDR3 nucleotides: TGTGCCAGCAGTTACGGCAGGGCGGACACTGAAGCTTTCTTT. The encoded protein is CASSYGRADTEAFF.

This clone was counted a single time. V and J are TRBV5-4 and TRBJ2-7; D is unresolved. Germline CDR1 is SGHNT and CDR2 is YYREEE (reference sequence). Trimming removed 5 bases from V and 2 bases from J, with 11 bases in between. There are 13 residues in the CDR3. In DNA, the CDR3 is TGTGCCAGCAGTCCCGACCGAGCCTACGAGCAGTACTTC. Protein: CASSPDRAYEQYF.

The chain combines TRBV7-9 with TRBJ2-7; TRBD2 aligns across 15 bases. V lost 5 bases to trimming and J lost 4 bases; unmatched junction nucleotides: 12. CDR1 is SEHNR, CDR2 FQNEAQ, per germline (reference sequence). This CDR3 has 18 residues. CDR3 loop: CASSPQTRTSGGAYEQYF. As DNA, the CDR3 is TGTGCCAGCAGCCCACAGACCCGGACTAGCGGGGGGGCGTACGAGCAGTACTTC.

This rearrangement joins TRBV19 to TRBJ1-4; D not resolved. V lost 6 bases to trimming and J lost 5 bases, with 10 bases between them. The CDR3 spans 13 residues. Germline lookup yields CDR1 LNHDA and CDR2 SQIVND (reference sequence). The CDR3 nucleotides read TGTGCCAGTAGCACAATATCAAATGAAAAACTGTTTTTT. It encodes CASSTISNEKLFF.

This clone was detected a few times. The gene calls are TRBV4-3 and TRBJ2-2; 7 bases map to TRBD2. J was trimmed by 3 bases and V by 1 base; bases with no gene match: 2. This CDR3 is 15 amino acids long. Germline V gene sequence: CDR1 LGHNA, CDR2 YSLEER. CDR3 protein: CASSQAAGDTGELFF. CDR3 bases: TGCGCCAGCAGCCAAGCTGCGGGGGACACCGGGGAGCTGTTTTTT.

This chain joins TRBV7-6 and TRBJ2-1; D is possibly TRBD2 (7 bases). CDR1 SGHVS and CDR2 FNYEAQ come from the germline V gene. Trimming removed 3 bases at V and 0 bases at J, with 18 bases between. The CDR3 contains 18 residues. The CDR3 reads CASSLGRGPLLSYNEQFF. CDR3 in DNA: TGTGCCAGCAGCTTGGGGCGGGGGCCATTACTCTCCTACAATGAGCAGTTCTTC.

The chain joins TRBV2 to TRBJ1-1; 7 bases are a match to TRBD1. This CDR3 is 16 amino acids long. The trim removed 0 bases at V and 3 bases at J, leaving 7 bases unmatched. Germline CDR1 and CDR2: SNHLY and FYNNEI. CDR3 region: CASSEAVQGKDTEAFF. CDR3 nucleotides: TGTGCCAGCAGTGAAGCCGTACAGGGGAAGGACACTGAAGCTTTCTTT.